This TCR beta chain was sequenced during a study of blood T cells in healthy people across ages. The study's findings and limits: Whereas aged donors had fewer naive CD4+ cells, long-lived donors had more of them and higher diversity. Age showed a roughly linear inverse relationship with TCR beta diversity per million T cells.

For the second PCR, which ran for about 6 to 11 cycles, a sample-barcoded 5' primer and a J-beta primer mix were used. TCRdb reprocessed the 5' RACE reads with MiXCR, giving one entry per CDR3 protein. Among some 1.5 million distinct CDR3 sequences listed, 28% were seen once. Note on this clonotype: The target antigen is unknown.

Total RNA, at least 5.5 micrograms per sample, was extracted from PBMCs. The CDR3 has 13 amino acids. Deletions cut 0 bases from V and 5 bases from J, with 5 bases between. The germline gives CDR1 LGHNT, CDR2 FRNRAP. The sequence was obtained from a woman aged 25 to 39 in good health. The sample was blood. V and J are TRBV12-5 and TRBJ1-5; D remains unclear. The CDR3 coding sequence is TGTGCTAGTGGTTTGGTATCGGATCAGCCCCAGCATTTT. It specifies CASGLVSDQPQHF.